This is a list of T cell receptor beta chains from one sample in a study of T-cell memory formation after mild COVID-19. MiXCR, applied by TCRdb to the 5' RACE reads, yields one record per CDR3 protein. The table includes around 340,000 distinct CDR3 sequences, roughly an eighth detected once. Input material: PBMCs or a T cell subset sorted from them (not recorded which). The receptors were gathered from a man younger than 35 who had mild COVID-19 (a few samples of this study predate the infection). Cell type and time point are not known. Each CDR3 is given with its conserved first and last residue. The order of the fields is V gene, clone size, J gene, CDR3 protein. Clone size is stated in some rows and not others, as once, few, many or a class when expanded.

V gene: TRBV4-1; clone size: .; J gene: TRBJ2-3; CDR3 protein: CASSQRDRVRTQYF
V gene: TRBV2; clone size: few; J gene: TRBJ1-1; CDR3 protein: CASSEPGDTNTEAFF
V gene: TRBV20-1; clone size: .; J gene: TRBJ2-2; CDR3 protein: CSARDLNRGGLTGELFF
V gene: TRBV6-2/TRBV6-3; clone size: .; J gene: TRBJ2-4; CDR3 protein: CASSYPPGRQYF
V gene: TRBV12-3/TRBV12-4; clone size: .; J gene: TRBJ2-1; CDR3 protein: CASIRTDNEQFF
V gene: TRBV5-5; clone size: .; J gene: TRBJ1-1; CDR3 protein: CASRGWTDRTEAFF
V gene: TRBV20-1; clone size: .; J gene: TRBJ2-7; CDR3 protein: CSASDGIAYEQYF
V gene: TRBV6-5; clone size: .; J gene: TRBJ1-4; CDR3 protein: CASSRQGATNEKLFF
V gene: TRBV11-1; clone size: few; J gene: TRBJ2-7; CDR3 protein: CASSPRAVLEKQYF
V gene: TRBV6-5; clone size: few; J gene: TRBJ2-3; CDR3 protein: CASSPNAGGISTDTQYF
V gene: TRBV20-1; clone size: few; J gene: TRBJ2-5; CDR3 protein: CSAGLRGGLAGGETQYF
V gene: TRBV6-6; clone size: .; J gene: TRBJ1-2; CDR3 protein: CASSEDTMSGYTF
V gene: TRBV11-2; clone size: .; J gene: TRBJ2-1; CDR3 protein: CASSWGGVYNNEQFF
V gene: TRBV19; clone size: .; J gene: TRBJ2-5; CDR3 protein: CASSQGLFQETQYF
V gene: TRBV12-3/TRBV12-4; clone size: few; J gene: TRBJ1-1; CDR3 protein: CASSPARTEAFF
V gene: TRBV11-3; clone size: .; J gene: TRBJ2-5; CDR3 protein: CASSIGSLETQYF
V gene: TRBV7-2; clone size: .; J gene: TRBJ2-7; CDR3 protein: CASSLGRGSGEQYF
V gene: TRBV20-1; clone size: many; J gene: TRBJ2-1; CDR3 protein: CSARSGTRDNEQFF
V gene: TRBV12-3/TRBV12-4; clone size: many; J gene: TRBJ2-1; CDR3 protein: CASSLVGIEQFF
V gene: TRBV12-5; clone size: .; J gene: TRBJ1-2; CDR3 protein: CASGLLGGLGYTF
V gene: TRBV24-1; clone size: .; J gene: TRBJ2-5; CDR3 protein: CATSTQLTPGGETQYF
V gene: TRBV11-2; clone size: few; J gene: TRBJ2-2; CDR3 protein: CASSHHRELFF
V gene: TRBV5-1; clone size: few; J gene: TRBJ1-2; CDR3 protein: CASSGKGANYGYTF
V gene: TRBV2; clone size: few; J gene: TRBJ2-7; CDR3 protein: CATDGGPRTYEQYF
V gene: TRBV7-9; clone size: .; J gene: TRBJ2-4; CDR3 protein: CAGSSPGTKNIQYF
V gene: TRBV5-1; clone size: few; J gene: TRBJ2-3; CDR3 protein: CASSLQPPDTQYF
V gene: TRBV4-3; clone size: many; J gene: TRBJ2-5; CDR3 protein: CASSPRQGVKTQYF
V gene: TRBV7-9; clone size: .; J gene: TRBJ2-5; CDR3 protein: CASSSGGGYQETQYF
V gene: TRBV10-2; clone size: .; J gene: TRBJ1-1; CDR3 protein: CATSRGQNTEAFF
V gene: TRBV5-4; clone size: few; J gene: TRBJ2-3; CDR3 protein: CASSPWGLAGGPSPDTQYF
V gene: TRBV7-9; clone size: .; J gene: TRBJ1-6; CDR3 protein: CASSLRGLHNSPLHF
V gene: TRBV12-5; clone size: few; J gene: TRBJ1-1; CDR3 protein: CASGLGDHAEAFF
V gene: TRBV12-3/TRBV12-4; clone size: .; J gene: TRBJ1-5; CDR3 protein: CASSPTLSEYQPQHF
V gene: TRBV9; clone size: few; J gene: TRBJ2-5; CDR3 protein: CASSEGTVQETQYF
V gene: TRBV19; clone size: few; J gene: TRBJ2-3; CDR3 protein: CASSRAATDTQYF
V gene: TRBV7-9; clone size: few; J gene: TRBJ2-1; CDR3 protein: CASNPGVGIYNEQFF
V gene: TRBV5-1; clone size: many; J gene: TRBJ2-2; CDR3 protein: CASRLRPIANTGELFF
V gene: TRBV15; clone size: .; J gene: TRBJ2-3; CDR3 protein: CATSRVGGGNTDTQYF
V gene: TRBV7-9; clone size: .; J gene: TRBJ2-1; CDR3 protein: CASSLAAYGEQFF
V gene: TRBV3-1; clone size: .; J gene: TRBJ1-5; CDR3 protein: CASSQGPFDQPQHF
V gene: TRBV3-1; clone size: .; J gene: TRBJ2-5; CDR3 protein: CASSHPETQYF
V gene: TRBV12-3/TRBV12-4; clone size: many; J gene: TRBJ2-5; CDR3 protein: CASSIWDTQETQYF
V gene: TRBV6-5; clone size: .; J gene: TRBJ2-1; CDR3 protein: CASSYSVGPYNEQFF
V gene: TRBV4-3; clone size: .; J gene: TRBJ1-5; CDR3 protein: CASSQMGSRGDQPQHF
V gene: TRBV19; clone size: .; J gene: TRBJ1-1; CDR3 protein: CATDRGENTEAFF
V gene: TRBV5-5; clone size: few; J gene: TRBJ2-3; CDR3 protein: CASSLAGAGALTDTQYF
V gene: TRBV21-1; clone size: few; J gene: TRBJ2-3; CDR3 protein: CASSKGDRAGPGTDTQYF
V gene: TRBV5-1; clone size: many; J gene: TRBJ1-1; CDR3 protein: CAIPGEETTEAFF
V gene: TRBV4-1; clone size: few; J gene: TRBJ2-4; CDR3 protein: CASSQARGAKNIQYF
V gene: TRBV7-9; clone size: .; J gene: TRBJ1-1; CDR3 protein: CASSFRTANTEAFF
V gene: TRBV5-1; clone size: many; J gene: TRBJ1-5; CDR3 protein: CASSLNGYDQPQHF
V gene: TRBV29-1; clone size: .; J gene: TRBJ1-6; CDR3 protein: CSVRTESSYNSPLHF
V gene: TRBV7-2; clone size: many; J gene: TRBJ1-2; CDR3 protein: CASSLAGGGSGYTF
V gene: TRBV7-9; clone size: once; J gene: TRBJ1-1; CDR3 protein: CASSSPDRSNTEAFF